These T cell receptor beta chains were read from a single sample in a study of shared clonotypes between healthy human individuals. The data were produced by immunoSEQ multiplex PCR, yet TCRdb's version contains in-frame clones alone and is incomplete. The sample has more than 450,000 clones; 75% to 85% are singletons. Material: PBMCs. These TCRs come from a woman between 40 and 50 years old in good health. Some clones in this sample may be carry-over from other donors' samples. CDR3s include the opening cysteine and the closing phenylalanine or tryptophan. The D gene is left open where the match is weak. The size of a clone is reported for some rows only, either as once, few or many, or as a class for expanded clones.

TRBJ2-3	.	few	TRBV11-2	TGTGCCAGCAGCCTCGACGTAGGGACTAGCACAGATACGCAGTATTTT	CASSLDVGTSTDTQYF
TRBJ2-2	TRBD2	.	TRBV4-2	TGTGCCAGCAGCCGCCTAGCGGGAGACACCACCGGGGAGCTGTTTTTT	CASSRLAGDTTGELFF
TRBJ2-1	.	.	TRBV19	TGTGCCAGTAGTTCACGATCCCGGACACCCCTATACAATGAGCAGTTCTTC	CASSSRSRTPLYNEQFF
TRBJ2-1	.	.	TRBV20-1	TGCAGTGGGGAATACAATGAGCAGTTCTTC	CSGEYNEQFF
TRBJ2-3	.	.	TRBV27	TGTGCCAGCAGTTTATGGCGGTACACAGATACGCAGTATTTT	CASSLWRYTDTQYF
TRBJ1-2	.	few	TRBV7-9	TGTGCCAGCAGCTCCACGACATGGGGACACTATGGCTACACCTTC	CASSSTTWGHYGYTF
TRBJ1-5	.	few	TRBV19	TGTGCCAGTAGTCTGCCGGGCGCAAATCAGCCCCAGCATTTT	CASSLPGANQPQHF
TRBJ1-6	.	few	TRBV7-9	TGTGCCAGCAGCTTACACGGGCAGGGTGATTCACCCCTCCACTTT	CASSLHGQGDSPLHF
TRBJ2-1	TRBD1	.	TRBV6-1	TGTGCCAGCACCCCTGACAGGGTAAAGCAGTTCTTC	CASTPDRVKQFF
TRBJ2-7	.	.	TRBV28	TGTGCCAGCAGTTTAGGCTACAGGGCCCGGGTGCGGACCTACGAGCAGTACTTC	CASSLGYRARVRTYEQYF
TRBJ2-7	TRBD1	few	TRBV13	TGTGCCAGCAGCTCCGGGACAGGGGTCTACGAGCAGTACTTC	CASSSGTGVYEQYF
TRBJ2-7	TRBD1	.	TRBV5-1	TGCGCCAGCAGCCCGGATCAGGGGGCCTACTACGAGCAGTACTTC	CASSPDQGAYYEQYF
TRBJ2-2	.	.	TRBV30	TGTGCCTGGAGAGGAGGGGGCCACACCGGGGAGCTGTTTTTT	CAWRGGGHTGELFF
TRBJ1-3	.	.	TRBV9	TGTGCCAGCAGCGTAGCTTTGCCAGACTCTGGAAACACCATATATTTT	CASSVALPDSGNTIYF
TRBJ2-2	.	.	TRBV5-1	TGCGCCAGCAGCTTAAGAGAGTACACCGGGGAGCTGTTTTTT	CASSLREYTGELFF
TRBJ2-2	.	.	TRBV9	TGTGCCAGCAGCGCACCGAGAGGTCAGCGGACCCTCACCGGGGAGCTGTTTTTT	CASSAPRGQRTLTGELFF
TRBJ1-2	TRBD1	.	TRBV7-9	TGTGCCAGCAGCCCGGGACAGCACTATGGCTACACCTTC	CASSPGQHYGYTF
TRBJ2-2	TRBD2	.	TRBV28	TGTGCCAGCCGGGGAGGGGCAGGGTCATCCGGGGAGCTGTTTTTT	CASRGGAGSSGELFF
TRBJ1-1	TRBD1	.	TRBV2	TGTGCCAGCAGGGCGGACAGGGGGCTCTATACTGAAGCTTTCTTT	CASRADRGLYTEAFF
TRBJ1-1	.	.	TRBV7-6	TGTGCCAGCAGCTTAGGCCTAAAGACTGAAGCTTTCTTT	CASSLGLKTEAFF
TRBJ2-1	.	few	TRBV30	TGTGCCTGGATGGGGGTTTCCCATGAGCAGTTCTTC	CAWMGVSHEQFF
TRBJ1-2	.	.	TRBV5-6	TGTGCCAGCAGCGAGACAGCTAATAACTATGGCTACACCTTC	CASSETANNYGYTF
TRBJ2-7	.	once	TRBV6-1	TGTGCCAGCAGTGAAGTGGCAGGGCACGAGCAGTACTTC	CASSEVAGHEQYF
TRBJ2-3	TRBD2	.	TRBV11-2	TGTGCCAGCAGCTTAGAACTAGCGGGGGGCACAGATACGCAGTATTTT	CASSLELAGGTDTQYF
TRBJ1-6	.	.	TRBV14	TGTGCCAGCAGCCAATTTCGACGACACAGGAATTATTCACCCCTCCACTTT	CASSQFRRHRNYSPLHF
TRBJ2-1	TRBD2	once	TRBV10-3	TGTGCCATCAGTGAGCGGCTAGCGGGAAACAATGAGCAGTTCTTC	CAISERLAGNNEQFF
TRBJ1-2	.	.	TRBV7-8	TGTGCCAGCAGCTTAGGTAGACGGCCCCTGCCTAACTATGGCTACACCTTC	CASSLGRRPLPNYGYTF
TRBJ2-7	.	.	TRBV6-1	TGTGCCAGCAGTGACATACAGGCCAGGGGTACCTACGAGCAGTACTTC	CASSDIQARGTYEQYF
TRBJ1-4	.	.	TRBV19	TGTGCCAGTAGTCCTCTCGACACCGCAACTAATGAAAAACTGTTTTTT	CASSPLDTATNEKLFF
TRBJ2-2	.	.	TRBV28	TGTGCCAGCAGTATTTATAGGGTAACCGGGGAGCTGTTTTTT	CASSIYRVTGELFF
TRBJ2-7	.	.	TRBV10-3	TGTGCCACCCGACAGGATTTGAGAGAGCAGTACTTC	CATRQDLREQYF
TRBJ1-2	.	.	TRBV29-1	TGCAGCGTTGATACAGGATGGGGTGGCTACACCTTC	CSVDTGWGGYTF
TRBJ2-1	TRBD2	once	TRBV18	TGTGCCAGCTCACCAAAAAAGACTAGCGGGAGCGTCGATGAGCAGTTCTTC	CASSPKKTSGSVDEQFF
TRBJ2-1	TRBD2	.	TRBV14	TGTGCCAGCAGACCGGGACTAGCGGGAGGCAATGAGCAGTTCTTC	CASRPGLAGGNEQFF
TRBJ2-1	TRBD1	.	TRBV14	TGTGCCAGCAGCCCGGGACAGGGGGCAAGGAATGAGCAGTTCTTC	CASSPGQGARNEQFF
TRBJ2-1	TRBD1	.	TRBV5-1	TGCGCCAGCAGCTCCCGGGACAGGTCCGATGAGCAGTTCTTC	CASSSRDRSDEQFF
TRBJ2-7	.	.	TRBV28	TGTGCCAGCAGCCTCATGAGCCGGGACGGCCGAGGGAACGAGCAGTACTTC	CASSLMSRDGRGNEQYF